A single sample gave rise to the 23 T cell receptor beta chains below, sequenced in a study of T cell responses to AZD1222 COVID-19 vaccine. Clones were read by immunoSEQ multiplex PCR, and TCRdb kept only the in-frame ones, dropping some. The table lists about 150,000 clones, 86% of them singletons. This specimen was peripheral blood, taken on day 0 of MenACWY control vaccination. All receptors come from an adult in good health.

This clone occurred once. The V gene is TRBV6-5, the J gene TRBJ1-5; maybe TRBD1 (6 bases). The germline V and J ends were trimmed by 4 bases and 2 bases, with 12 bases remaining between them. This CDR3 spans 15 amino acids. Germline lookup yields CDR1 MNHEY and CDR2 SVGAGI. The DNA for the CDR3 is TGTGCCAGCAGTTCGAACAGGGATCGCAATCAGCCCCAGCATTTT. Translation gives CASSSNRDRNQPQHF.

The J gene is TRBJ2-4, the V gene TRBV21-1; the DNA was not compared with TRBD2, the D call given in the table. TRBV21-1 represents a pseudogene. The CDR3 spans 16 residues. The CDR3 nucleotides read TGTGCCAGCACTCCCGGTCGCTGTTTAGCCAAAAACATTCAGTACTTC. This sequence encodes CASTPGRCLAKNIQYF.

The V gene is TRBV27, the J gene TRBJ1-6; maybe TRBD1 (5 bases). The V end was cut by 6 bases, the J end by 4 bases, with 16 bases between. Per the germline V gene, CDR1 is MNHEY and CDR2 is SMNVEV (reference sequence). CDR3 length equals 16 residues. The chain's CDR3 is CASSRTGVLYNSPLHF. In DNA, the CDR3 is TGTGCCAGCAGCCGTACGGGGGTGCTATATAATTCACCCCTCCACTTT.

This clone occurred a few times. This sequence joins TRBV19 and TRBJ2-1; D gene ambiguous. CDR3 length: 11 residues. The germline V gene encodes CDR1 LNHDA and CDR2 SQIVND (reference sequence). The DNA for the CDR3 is TGTTCCGCAGGCTACTACAATGAGCAGTTCTTC. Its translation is CSAGYYNEQFF.

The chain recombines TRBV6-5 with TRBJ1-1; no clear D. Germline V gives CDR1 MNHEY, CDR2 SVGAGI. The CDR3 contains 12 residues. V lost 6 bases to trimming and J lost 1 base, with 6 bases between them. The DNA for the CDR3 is TGTGCCAGCAGGGTTTCGAACACTGAAGCTTTCTTT. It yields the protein CASRVSNTEAFF.

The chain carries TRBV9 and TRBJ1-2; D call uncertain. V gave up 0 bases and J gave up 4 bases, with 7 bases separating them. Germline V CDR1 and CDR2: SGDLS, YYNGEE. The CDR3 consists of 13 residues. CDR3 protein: CASSVDGTYGYTF. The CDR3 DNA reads TGTGCCAGCAGCGTAGACGGTACCTATGGCTACACCTTC.

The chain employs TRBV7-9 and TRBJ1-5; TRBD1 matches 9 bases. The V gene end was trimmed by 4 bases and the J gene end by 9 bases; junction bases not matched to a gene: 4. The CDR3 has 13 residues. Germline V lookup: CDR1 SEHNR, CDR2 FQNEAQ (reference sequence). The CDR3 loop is CASSSQGARPQHF. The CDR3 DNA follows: TGTGCCAGCAGCTCACAGGGGGCGCGGCCCCAGCATTTT.

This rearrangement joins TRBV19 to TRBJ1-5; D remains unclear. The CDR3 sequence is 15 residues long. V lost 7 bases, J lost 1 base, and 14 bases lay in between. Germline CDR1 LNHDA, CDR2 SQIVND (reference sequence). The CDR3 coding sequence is TGTGCCAGTAAACCGGGCCGTGGGAGCAATCAGCCCCAGCATTTT. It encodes CASKPGRGSNQPQHF.

The chain's CDR3 is CASSPGVFETQYF. The DNA of the CDR3 is TGTGCCAGCAGTCCAGGGGTGTTCGAGACCCAGTACTTC. This rearrangement joins TRBV6-2 or TRBV6-3 to TRBJ2-5; TRBD1 is a possible D gene (6 bases). CDR1 and CDR2 (germline): MNHEY, SVGEGT. This CDR3 has 13 amino acids. V was pared by 5 bases and J by 5 bases, with 12 bases between.

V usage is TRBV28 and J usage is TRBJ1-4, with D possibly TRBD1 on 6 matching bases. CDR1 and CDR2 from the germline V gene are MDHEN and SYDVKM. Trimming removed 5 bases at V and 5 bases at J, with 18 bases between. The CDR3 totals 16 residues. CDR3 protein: CASSITQDRRNEKLFF. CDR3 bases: TGTGCCAGCAGTATTACCCAGGACAGAAGAAATGAAAAACTGTTTTTT.

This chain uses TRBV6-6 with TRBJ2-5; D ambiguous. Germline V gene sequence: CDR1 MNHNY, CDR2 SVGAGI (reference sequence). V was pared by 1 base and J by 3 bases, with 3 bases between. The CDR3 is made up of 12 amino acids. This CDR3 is CASSYYEETQYF. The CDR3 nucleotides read TGTGCCAGCAGTTACTATGAAGAGACCCAGTACTTC.

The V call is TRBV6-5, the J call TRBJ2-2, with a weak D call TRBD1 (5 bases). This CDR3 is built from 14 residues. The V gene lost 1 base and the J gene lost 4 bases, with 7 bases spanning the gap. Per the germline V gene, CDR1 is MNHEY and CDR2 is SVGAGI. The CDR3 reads CASSYWGLTGELFF. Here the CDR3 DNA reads TGTGCCAGCAGTTACTGGGGCCTCACCGGGGAGCTGTTTTTT.

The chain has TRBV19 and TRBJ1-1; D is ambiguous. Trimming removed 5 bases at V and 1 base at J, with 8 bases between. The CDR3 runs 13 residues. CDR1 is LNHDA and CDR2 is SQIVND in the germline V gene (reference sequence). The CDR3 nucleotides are TGTGCCAGTAGTGCCAGACAGAACACTGAAGCTTTCTTT. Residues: CASSARQNTEAFF.

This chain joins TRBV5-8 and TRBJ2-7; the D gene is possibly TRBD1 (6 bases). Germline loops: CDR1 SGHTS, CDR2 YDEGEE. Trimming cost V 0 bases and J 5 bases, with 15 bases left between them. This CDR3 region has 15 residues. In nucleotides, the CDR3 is TGTGCCAGCAGCTTGGCCATACAGGGAGCCCACGAGCAGTACTTC. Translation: CASSLAIQGAHEQYF.

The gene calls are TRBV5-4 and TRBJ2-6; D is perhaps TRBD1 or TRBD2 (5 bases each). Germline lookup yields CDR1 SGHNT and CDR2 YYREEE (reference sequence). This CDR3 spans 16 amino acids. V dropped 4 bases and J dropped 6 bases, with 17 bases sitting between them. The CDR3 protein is CASSPDGGQVANVLTF. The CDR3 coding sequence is TGTGCCAGCAGCCCGGACGGAGGACAAGTGGCCAACGTCCTGACTTTC.

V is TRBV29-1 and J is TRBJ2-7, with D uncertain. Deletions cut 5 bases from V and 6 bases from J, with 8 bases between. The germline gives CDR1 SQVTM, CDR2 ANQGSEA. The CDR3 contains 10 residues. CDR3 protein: CSVLLGEQYF. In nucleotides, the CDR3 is TGCAGCGTTTTGTTGGGCGAGCAGTACTTC.

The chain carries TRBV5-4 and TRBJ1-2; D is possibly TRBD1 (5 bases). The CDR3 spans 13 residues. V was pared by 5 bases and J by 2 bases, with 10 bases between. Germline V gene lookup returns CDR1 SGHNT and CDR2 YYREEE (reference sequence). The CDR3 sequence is CASSPDRNYGYTF. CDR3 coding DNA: TGTGCCAGCAGTCCCGACAGAAACTATGGCTACACCTTC. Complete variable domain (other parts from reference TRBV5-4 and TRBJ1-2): ETGVTQSPTHLIKTRGQQVTLRCSSQSGHNTVSWYQQALGQGPQFIFQYYREEENGRGNFPPRFSGLQFPNYSSELNVNALELDDSALYLCASSPDRNYGYTFGSGTRLTVV.

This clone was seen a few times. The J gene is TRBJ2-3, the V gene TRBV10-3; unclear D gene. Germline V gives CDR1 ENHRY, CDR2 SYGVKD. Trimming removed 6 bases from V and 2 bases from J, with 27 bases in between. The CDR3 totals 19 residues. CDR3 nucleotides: TGTGCCATCAGGACTCGGAGCGTCCGGAACCCTACGCTCACAGATACGCAGTATTTT. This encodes CAIRTRSVRNPTLTDTQYF.

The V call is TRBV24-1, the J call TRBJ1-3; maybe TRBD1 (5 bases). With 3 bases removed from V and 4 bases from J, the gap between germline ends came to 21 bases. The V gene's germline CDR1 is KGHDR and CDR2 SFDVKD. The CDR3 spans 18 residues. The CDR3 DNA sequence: TGTGCCACCAGTGATCCGCGTGACAGCAGGGAATCCGGAAACACCATATATTTT. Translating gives CATSDPRDSRESGNTIYF.

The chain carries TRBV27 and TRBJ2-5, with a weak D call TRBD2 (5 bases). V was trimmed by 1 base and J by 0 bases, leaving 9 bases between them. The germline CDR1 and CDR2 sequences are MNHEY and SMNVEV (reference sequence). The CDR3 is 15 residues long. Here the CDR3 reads CASSLFGSDQETQYF. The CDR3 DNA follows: TGTGCCAGCAGTTTATTTGGGAGCGACCAAGAGACCCAGTACTTC.

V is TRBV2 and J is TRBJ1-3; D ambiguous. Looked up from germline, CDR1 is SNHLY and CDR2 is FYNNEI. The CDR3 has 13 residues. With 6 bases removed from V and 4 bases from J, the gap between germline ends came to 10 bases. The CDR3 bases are TGTGCCAGCAGCATGTATCCGGGAAACACCATATATTTT. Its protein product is CASSMYPGNTIYF.

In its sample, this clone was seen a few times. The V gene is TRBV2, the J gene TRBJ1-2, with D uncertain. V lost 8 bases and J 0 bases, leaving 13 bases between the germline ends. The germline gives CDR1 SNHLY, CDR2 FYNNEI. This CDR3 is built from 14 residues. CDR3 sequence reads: CASPPPDPNYGYTF. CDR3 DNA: TGTGCCAGCCCTCCCCCGGACCCTAACTATGGCTACACCTTC.

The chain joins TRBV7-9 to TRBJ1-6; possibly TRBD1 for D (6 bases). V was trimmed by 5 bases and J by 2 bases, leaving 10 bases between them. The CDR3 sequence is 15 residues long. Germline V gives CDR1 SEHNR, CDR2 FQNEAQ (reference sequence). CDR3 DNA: TGTGCCAGCAGCCGGCCAGGGGCCTATAATTCACCCCTCCACTTT. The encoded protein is CASSRPGAYNSPLHF.